This paragraph reports one TCR beta chain. What it binds is unknown. The entry originates in a study of T cell repertoires in cytomegalovirus infection. Study-level information: The public TCR beta signatures pointed to both CMV infection and matching HLA type.

Findings of the study overall: Cumulative public TCR beta family frequency identified carriers of CMV plus the relevant HLA. Dominant in the ex vivo response were TCR beta clonotypes restricted by HLA-C and specific for CMV.

TCRdb redid the calling of the reads with MiXCR, one entry per CDR3 protein. The sample records around 900,000 distinct CDR3 sequences, roughly 31% being singletons. The CDR3 length is 11 residues. CDR1 is MNHEY, CDR2 SVGEGT, per germline. The specimen comprised cultured CD8+ T cells from PBMCs, sampled from culture after CMV antigen stimulation. J is TRBJ2-3 and V is TRBV6-2 or TRBV6-3; no firm D call. The closer fit of TRBJ1-5 to the DNA end suggests the J call may be wrong. This TCR was recovered from a human donor in good health (CMV status not recorded). Some clones in this sample may be carry-over from other donors' samples. CDR3 DNA: TGTGCCAGCAGTTACACCGATACGCAGCATTTT. Its protein is CASSYTDTQHF.